Listed below are T cell receptor beta chains from one sample, sequenced in a study of OX40 agonist ivuxolimab in advanced cancers. The method was immunoSEQ multiplex PCR; TCRdb's version includes in-frame clones alone and lacks a portion of them. This repertoire shows more than 85,000 clones, less than 95% found once; its top ten account for around 1.5%. This material consisted of CD4+ or CD8+ T cells sorted from blood, taken in a trial of the OX40 agonist ivuxolimab. All receptors come from an adult with an advanced solid tumor such as melanoma, head and neck, liver or kidney cancer. CDR3s include the opening cysteine and the closing phenylalanine or tryptophan. D genes are given only for firm matches. Size is stated for part of the rows, as once, few or many counts, or as a class when the clone is expanded.

len: 17
d_gene: TRBD2
j_gene: TRBJ2-4
v_gene: TRBV30
abundance: once
CDR3nt: TGTGCCTGGAGTGTACTTGGGACTACCTTAGCCAAAAACATTCAGTACTTC
CDR3aa: CAWSVLGTTLAKNIQYF

len: 13
d_gene: -
j_gene: TRBJ2-7
v_gene: TRBV28
abundance: once
CDR3nt: TGTGCCAGCAGTTTGGGGGCCTCCTACGAGCAGTACTTC
CDR3aa: CASSLGASYEQYF

len: 15
d_gene: -
j_gene: TRBJ2-1
v_gene: TRBV2
abundance: -
CDR3nt: TGTGCCAGCAGTTTAGGGGTCCCCCAAAACAATGAGCAGTTCTTC
CDR3aa: CASSLGVPQNNEQFF

len: 14
d_gene: TRBD1
j_gene: TRBJ1-1
v_gene: TRBV5-1
abundance: once
CDR3nt: TGCGCCAGCAGCTTGGTGCAGGGGGGTACTGAAGCTTTCTTT
CDR3aa: CASSLVQGGTEAFF

len: 17
d_gene: TRBD2
j_gene: TRBJ2-4
v_gene: TRBV18
abundance: -
CDR3nt: TGTGCCAGCTCACCACCGGCGGGGGGAGAGGACAAAAACATTCAGTACTTC
CDR3aa: CASSPPAGGEDKNIQYF

len: 11
d_gene: -
j_gene: TRBJ2-7
v_gene: TRBV27
abundance: -
CDR3nt: TGTGCCAGCAGCTCTGTCAGCGAGCAGTACTTC
CDR3aa: CASSSVSEQYF

len: 16
d_gene: TRBD2
j_gene: TRBJ2-3
v_gene: TRBV6-6
abundance: -
CDR3nt: TGTGCCAGCATTGGGACTAGCGTCCCGTCCACAGATACGCAGTATTTT
CDR3aa: CASIGTSVPSTDTQYF

len: 12
d_gene: -
j_gene: TRBJ2-5
v_gene: TRBV29-1
abundance: -
CDR3nt: TGCAGCGTTGGCGGCAGGGTGGAGACCCAGTACTTC
CDR3aa: CSVGGRVETQYF

len: 14
d_gene: TRBD2
j_gene: TRBJ2-7
v_gene: TRBV27
abundance: -
CDR3nt: TGTGCCAGCAGTTTACGGGGGGGTCACGACGAGCAGTACTTC
CDR3aa: CASSLRGGHDEQYF

len: 13
d_gene: TRBD1
j_gene: TRBJ1-1
v_gene: TRBV11-3
abundance: -
CDR3nt: TGTGCCAGCAGCCGACAGGGGGACACTGAAGCTTTCTTT
CDR3aa: CASSRQGDTEAFF

len: 13
d_gene: -
j_gene: TRBJ1-1
v_gene: TRBV5-1
abundance: -
CDR3nt: TGCGCCAGCAGCTGGCAGGGGAACACTGAAGCTTTCTTT
CDR3aa: CASSWQGNTEAFF

len: 15
d_gene: -
j_gene: TRBJ2-3
v_gene: TRBV5-6
abundance: -
CDR3nt: TGTGCCAGCAGCTTGGATGGGGGGCGCACAGATACGCAGTATTTT
CDR3aa: CASSLDGGRTDTQYF

len: 15
d_gene: TRBD1
j_gene: TRBJ2-3
v_gene: TRBV30
abundance: -
CDR3nt: TGTGCCTGGAGTGCACAGGGGGCCGCCACAGATACGCAGTATTTT
CDR3aa: CAWSAQGAATDTQYF

len: 12
d_gene: -
j_gene: TRBJ2-7
v_gene: TRBV30
abundance: -
CDR3nt: TGTGCCTGGAAAAGGGGTCCGGTCGCGCAGTACTTC
CDR3aa: CAWKRGPVAQYF

len: 12
d_gene: -
j_gene: TRBJ2-1
v_gene: TRBV18
abundance: -
CDR3nt: TGTGCCAGCTCCTACCGGGACAATGAGCAGTTCTTC
CDR3aa: CASSYRDNEQFF

len: 11
d_gene: -
j_gene: TRBJ2-4
v_gene: TRBV5-1
abundance: -
CDR3nt: TGCGCCAGCTCGGACCTAAACATTCAGTACTTC
CDR3aa: CASSDLNIQYF

len: 13
d_gene: -
j_gene: TRBJ1-2
v_gene: TRBV28
abundance: -
CDR3nt: TGTGCCAGCAGTTCCACTGCGACGGGGGGCTACACCTTC
CDR3aa: CASSSTATGGYTF

len: 17
d_gene: TRBD2
j_gene: TRBJ2-5
v_gene: TRBV11-3
abundance: -
CDR3nt: TGTGCCAGCAGCTTAGACTCTTCCGGACTAGAGGCGGAGACCCAGTACTTC
CDR3aa: CASSLDSSGLEAETQYF

len: 15
d_gene: -
j_gene: TRBJ2-5
v_gene: TRBV19
abundance: -
CDR3nt: TGTGCCAGTAGTATTGGCTCGCTGTTCGGGGAGACCCAGTACTTC
CDR3aa: CASSIGSLFGETQYF

len: 17
d_gene: -
j_gene: TRBJ2-3
v_gene: TRBV28
abundance: -
CDR3nt: TGTGCCAGCAGTTTTTTCCCGGCCCGACGGGCCGCAGATACGCAGTATTTT
CDR3aa: CASSFFPARRAADTQYF

len: 13
d_gene: -
j_gene: TRBJ1-2
v_gene: TRBV28
abundance: -
CDR3nt: TGTGCCAGCAGTTATAAGGCTAACTATGGCTACACCTTC
CDR3aa: CASSYKANYGYTF

len: 14
d_gene: TRBD1
j_gene: TRBJ1-5
v_gene: TRBV28
abundance: -
CDR3nt: TGTGCCAGCAGCCCGGGACAGGGAGAACAGCCCCAGCATTTT
CDR3aa: CASSPGQGEQPQHF

len: 15
d_gene: -
j_gene: TRBJ1-1
v_gene: TRBV5-1
abundance: -
CDR3nt: TGCGCCAGCAGCCCGCGGACGGATATGAACACTGAAGCTTTCTTT
CDR3aa: CASSPRTDMNTEAFF

len: 13
d_gene: TRBD1
j_gene: TRBJ2-7
v_gene: TRBV14
abundance: -
CDR3nt: TGTGCCAGAGGGACAGGGGATTACTACGAGCAGTACTTC
CDR3aa: CARGTGDYYEQYF

len: 12
d_gene: -
j_gene: TRBJ2-3
v_gene: TRBV19
abundance: -
CDR3nt: TGTGCCAGTAGTATGAAAACAGATACGCAGTATTTT
CDR3aa: CASSMKTDTQYF

len: 21
d_gene: TRBD1
j_gene: TRBJ1-5
v_gene: TRBV23-1
abundance: -
CDR3nt: TGCGCCAGCAGTCTAAGGAGGGACAGGGACAGGGGGTATTATAGCAATCAGCCCCAGCATTTT
CDR3aa: CASSLRRDRDRGYYSNQPQHF

len: 15
d_gene: TRBD2
j_gene: TRBJ2-7
v_gene: TRBV2
abundance: -
CDR3nt: TGTGCCAGCAGGGTTAGGACTAGCGGGAGTTACGAGCAGTACTTC
CDR3aa: CASRVRTSGSYEQYF

len: 15
d_gene: -
j_gene: TRBJ2-3
v_gene: TRBV9
abundance: -
CDR3nt: TGTGCCAGCAGCGAGATTACAGGGTTCCCAGATACGCAGTATTTT
CDR3aa: CASSEITGFPDTQYF

len: 14
d_gene: -
j_gene: TRBJ2-1
v_gene: TRBV9
abundance: -
CDR3nt: TGTGCCAGCAGCGTAGAGCGCGAATGGGGTGAGCAGTTCTTC
CDR3aa: CASSVEREWGEQFF

len: 13
d_gene: -
j_gene: TRBJ1-4
v_gene: TRBV29-1
abundance: -
CDR3nt: TGCAGCGTGAGATTACAGGGTGGGGAAAAACTGTTTTTT
CDR3aa: CSVRLQGGEKLFF

len: 15
d_gene: TRBD2
j_gene: TRBJ2-3
v_gene: TRBV4-3
abundance: -
CDR3nt: TGCGCCAGCAGCCAAACTAGCGGGAGCACAGATACGCAGTATTTT
CDR3aa: CASSQTSGSTDTQYF

len: 13
d_gene: -
j_gene: TRBJ1-2
v_gene: TRBV2
abundance: few
CDR3nt: TGTGCCAGCAGTGACCCGGGCAGGGCTGGCTACACCTTC
CDR3aa: CASSDPGRAGYTF

len: 15
d_gene: TRBD1
j_gene: TRBJ2-3
v_gene: TRBV5-1
abundance: -
CDR3nt: TGCGCCAGCAGCTTGGACAGGGGTTCCACAGATACGCAGTATTTT
CDR3aa: CASSLDRGSTDTQYF

len: 14
d_gene: -
j_gene: TRBJ2-2
v_gene: TRBV30
abundance: -
CDR3nt: TGTGCCTGGAGTAAAGGGGTACAAGCCGGGGAGCTGTTTTTT
CDR3aa: CAWSKGVQAGELFF

len: 17
d_gene: TRBD2
j_gene: TRBJ2-1
v_gene: TRBV11-1
abundance: -
CDR3nt: TGTGCCAGCAGCTTAGGAATACTAGCGGGAGGAACGAATGAGCAGTTCTTC
CDR3aa: CASSLGILAGGTNEQFF

len: 14
d_gene: TRBD1
j_gene: TRBJ1-2
v_gene: TRBV2
abundance: -
CDR3nt: TGTGCCAGCAGAGCGACAGGGATCAACTATGGCTACACCTTC
CDR3aa: CASRATGINYGYTF

len: 14
d_gene: -
j_gene: TRBJ2-2
v_gene: TRBV30
abundance: -
CDR3nt: TGTGCCTGGAGCAAAGGGACTAACACCGGGGAGCTGTTTTTT
CDR3aa: CAWSKGTNTGELFF

len: 13
d_gene: TRBD1
j_gene: TRBJ1-5
v_gene: TRBV6-5
abundance: -
CDR3nt: TGTGCCAGCAGACAGGGGGCGGGTCAGCCCCAGCATTTT
CDR3aa: CASRQGAGQPQHF

len: 15
d_gene: TRBD2
j_gene: TRBJ2-3
v_gene: TRBV19
abundance: -
CDR3nt: TGTGCCAGTAGTACTCCGGGGGGGAGCACAGATACGCAGTATTTT
CDR3aa: CASSTPGGSTDTQYF

len: 14
d_gene: -
j_gene: TRBJ1-2
v_gene: TRBV30
abundance: once
CDR3nt: TGTGCCTGCCCCGAAGTAGGGTTCAACTATGGCTACACCTTC
CDR3aa: CACPEVGFNYGYTF

len: 13
d_gene: -
j_gene: TRBJ1-1
v_gene: TRBV5-4
abundance: -
CDR3nt: TGTGCCAGCAGCTTGGCGTACGACACTGAAGCTTTCTTT
CDR3aa: CASSLAYDTEAFF

len: 14
d_gene: TRBD1
j_gene: TRBJ2-7
v_gene: TRBV4-3
abundance: -
CDR3nt: TGCGCCAGCAGCAAGGAGCAGGGGGCAGGCGAGCAGTACTTC
CDR3aa: CASSKEQGAGEQYF

len: 15
d_gene: -
j_gene: TRBJ1-6
v_gene: TRBV30
abundance: -
CDR3nt: TGTGCCTGGGGGCGTGAACTGGGTCTTAGTTCACCCCTCCACTTT
CDR3aa: CAWGRELGLSSPLHF

len: 15
d_gene: -
j_gene: TRBJ2-3
v_gene: TRBV7-9
abundance: -
CDR3nt: TGTGCCAGCAGCCCATCACAAAGGGGGACAGATACGCAGTATTTT
CDR3aa: CASSPSQRGTDTQYF

len: 14
d_gene: TRBD2
j_gene: TRBJ2-1
v_gene: TRBV9
abundance: -
CDR3nt: TGTGCCAGCAGCGCCCAGACTAGCTCGCATGAGCAGTTCTTC
CDR3aa: CASSAQTSSHEQFF

len: 13
d_gene: -
j_gene: TRBJ1-1
v_gene: TRBV7-9
abundance: -
CDR3nt: TGTGCCAGCAGCTTTTCAGGGATTGGTGAAGCTTTCTTT
CDR3aa: CASSFSGIGEAFF

len: 16
d_gene: -
j_gene: TRBJ2-2
v_gene: TRBV19
abundance: -
CDR3nt: TGTGCCAGTAGTATATCTCCGGCATTTAGCACCGGGGAGCTGTTTTTT
CDR3aa: CASSISPAFSTGELFF

len: 16
d_gene: TRBD2
j_gene: TRBJ2-5
v_gene: TRBV7-2
abundance: -
CDR3nt: TGTGCCAGCAGCTCCGCAACGGGAGGGTGGGGAGAGACCCAGTACTTC
CDR3aa: CASSSATGGWGETQYF

len: 15
d_gene: TRBD2
j_gene: TRBJ2-7
v_gene: TRBV5-4
abundance: -
CDR3nt: TGTGCCAGCAGCTTGAGTAGCGGGAGCTCCTACGAGCAGTACTTC
CDR3aa: CASSLSSGSSYEQYF

len: 15
d_gene: TRBD1
j_gene: TRBJ1-5
v_gene: TRBV5-1
abundance: -
CDR3nt: TGCGCCAGCAGCCCCACAGGGGGTGAGAATCAGCCCCAGCATTTT
CDR3aa: CASSPTGGENQPQHF

len: 16
d_gene: -
j_gene: TRBJ2-7
v_gene: TRBV21-1
abundance: -
CDR3nt: TGTGCCAGCAGCAAAGAAATTATAACAGACCACTACGAGCAGTACTTC
CDR3aa: CASSKEIITDHYEQYF

len: 13
d_gene: -
j_gene: TRBJ1-5
v_gene: TRBV7-2
abundance: few
CDR3nt: TGTGCCAGCAGCTTAGTTCACAATCAGCCCCAGCATTTT
CDR3aa: CASSLVHNQPQHF

len: 15
d_gene: -
j_gene: TRBJ2-1
v_gene: TRBV7-8
abundance: -
CDR3nt: TGTGCCAGCAGCTTAGCCGGTCTTAGCTACAATGAGCAGTTCTTC
CDR3aa: CASSLAGLSYNEQFF

len: 16
d_gene: TRBD2
j_gene: TRBJ2-7
v_gene: TRBV5-4
abundance: -
CDR3nt: TGTGCCAGCAGCTCGGGCGGGGGGGGAGGAACCTACGAGCAGTACTTC
CDR3aa: CASSSGGGGGTYEQYF